This is a list of T cell receptor beta chains from one sample in a study of blood T cell repertoires in COVID-19. TCRdb keeps only in-frame clones here, not all; method: immunoSEQ multiplex PCR. The sample has tens of thousands of clones, more than 85% seen once; the top ten hold about 2.5%. Material: peripheral blood. These receptors came from a human donor with active COVID-19. The donor label of this sample is uncertain. Each CDR3 is given with its conserved first and last residue. The D gene is left open where the match is weak. Expanded clones get a size class; other rows say once, few or many, or leave the size out.

>-|-|TRBJ1-6|TRBV6-2/TRBV6-3
TGTGCCAGCAGTGGGGGGGCTAATTCACCCCTCCACTTT
CASSGGANSPLHF
>-|-|TRBJ2-6|TRBV2
TGTGCCAGTCGGAGTCGAAGGCGCTCTGGGGCCAACGTCCTGACTTTC
CASRSRRRSGANVLTF
>-|once|TRBJ2-7|TRBV7-8
TGTGCCAGCAGCTCCTCGACAGCCCAGGAGTACGAGCAGTACTTC
CASSSSTAQEYEQYF
>TRBD1|-|TRBJ2-7|TRBV19
TGTGCCAGTAGTACCCCGGGACAGACGGGAGAGCAGTACTTC
CASSTPGQTGEQYF
>TRBD1|-|TRBJ1-5|TRBV27
TGTGCCAGCAGTTATACAGGGGGGGGCAATCAGCCCCAGCATTTT
CASSYTGGGNQPQHF
>-|-|TRBJ2-3|TRBV3-1/TRBV3-2
TGTGCCAGCAGCCAAGAATGGCAGGGTGCAGATACGCAGTATTTT
CASSQEWQGADTQYF
>-|-|TRBJ2-5|TRBV20-1
TGCAGTGCTAGTGGTCAGTACCAAGAGACCCAGTACTTC
CSASGQYQETQYF
>TRBD1|once|TRBJ2-5|TRBV5-1
TGCGCCAGCAGCTTGCGTTTTTATCCGGGACAGGGCTTACAAGAGACCCAGTACTTC
CASSLRFYPGQGLQETQYF
>-|once|TRBJ2-6|TRBV27
TGTGCCAGCAGTTTTCTGGGGACATCAGGGCCCTCTGGGGCCAACGTCCTGACTTTC
CASSFLGTSGPSGANVLTF
>-|-|TRBJ1-2|TRBV24-1
TGTGCCACCAGTGATCCCGGGTACGGCTACACCTTC
CATSDPGYGYTF
>TRBD2|-|TRBJ2-2|TRBV11-1
TGTGCCAGCAGCTTGACTAGCGGGGTGAACACCGGGGAGCTGTTTTTT
CASSLTSGVNTGELFF
>-|once|TRBJ2-7|TRBV6-5
TGTGCCAGCAGTTACAGCCCTGGGGGGGGGCCCTACGAGCAGTACTTC
CASSYSPGGGPYEQYF
>TRBD1|-|TRBJ1-1|TRBV5-1
TGCGCCAGCAGCTTGGTGGAACCGGGACAGGGGTGGTGGACTGAAGCTTTCTTT
CASSLVEPGQGWWTEAFF
>-|-|TRBJ1-2|TRBV6-5
TGTGCCAGCAGTCCCACAGGGATGACTAACTATGGCTACACCTTC
CASSPTGMTNYGYTF
>TRBD1|-|TRBJ2-7|TRBV10-3
TGTGCCATCAGTGAAGTAGGGACAGTCCGGTACGAGCAGTACTTC
CAISEVGTVRYEQYF
>TRBD1|-|TRBJ2-1|TRBV5-4
TGTGCCAGCAGCCCCCAGGGACAGCCTATTGAGCAGTTCTTC
CASSPQGQPIEQFF
>-|-|TRBJ2-2|TRBV27
TGTGCCAGCAGTTTCTCGACTGGGGAGCTGTTTTTT
CASSFSTGELFF
>TRBD1|-|TRBJ1-2|TRBV28
TGTGCCAGCAGTCCCGGGGGAGGACAGGCGAATAACTATGGCTACACCTTC
CASSPGGGQANNYGYTF
>-|-|TRBJ1-5|TRBV6-1
TGTGCCAGCAGTGCCTTGACAGGTTATAGCAATCAGCCCCAGCATTTT
CASSALTGYSNQPQHF
>-|-|TRBJ1-3|TRBV2
TGTGCCAGCAGTGTAGGCGGGACTGGAAACACCATATATTTT
CASSVGGTGNTIYF
>TRBD2|once|TRBJ2-7|TRBV18
TGTGCCAGCTCACCTCGGACTAGCGGGGGGCCTGAAGAGCAGTACTTC
CASSPRTSGGPEEQYF
>TRBD1|-|TRBJ1-1|TRBV11-2
TGTGCCAGCAGCCGGGACAGAGCGAACACTGAAGCTTTCTTT
CASSRDRANTEAFF
>-|once|TRBJ1-3|TRBV6-5
TGTGCCAGCAGTTACTCTTACCCGGGGTCTGGAAACACCATATATTTT
CASSYSYPGSGNTIYF
>-|-|TRBJ1-3|TRBV5-1
TGCGCCAGCAGCGTTGACAGCTCTGGAAACACCATATATTTT
CASSVDSSGNTIYF
>-|-|TRBJ1-2|TRBV10-3
TGTGCCATCAGTGCAGGGTTTGGCTACACCTTC
CAISAGFGYTF
>TRBD1|-|TRBJ2-2|TRBV6-5
TGTGCCAGCAGTCGTGACAGGGGGGGGACCGGGGAGCTGTTTTTT
CASSRDRGGTGELFF
>-|-|TRBJ1-1|TRBV20-1
TGCAGTGCCCCCACTCGAGGTGAAGCTTTCTTT
CSAPTRGEAFF
>-|-|TRBJ1-1|TRBV27
TGTGCCAGCACCAGGGGCTTCAACACTGAAGCTTTCTTT
CASTRGFNTEAFF
>-|-|TRBJ2-6|TRBV11-3
TGTGCCAGCAGCTTAGACGGGTATCAGGGAAGGCTCTCTGGGGCCAACGTCCTGACTTTC
CASSLDGYQGRLSGANVLTF
>TRBD1|-|TRBJ2-7|TRBV4-1
TGCGCCAGCAGCGACACCGGACAGGGCTACGAGCAGTACTTC
CASSDTGQGYEQYF
>-|-|TRBJ2-1|TRBV19
TGTGCCAGTAGTCCGACGGGAACCTACAATGAGCAGTTCTTC
CASSPTGTYNEQFF
>-|once|TRBJ1-2|TRBV28
TGTGCCAGCGTACTCGGGAACTATGGCTACACCTTC
CASVLGNYGYTF
>-|-|TRBJ2-3|TRBV7-2
TGTGCCAGCAGCTTAACGCGGGCCATAGGCACAGATACGCAGTATTTT
CASSLTRAIGTDTQYF
>-|once|TRBJ2-7|TRBV3-1/TRBV3-2
TGTGCCAGCACCCCGGTCGAGCGGGCCAGCTCCTACGAGCAGTACTTC
CASTPVERASSYEQYF
>TRBD1|-|TRBJ1-1|TRBV6-5
TGTGCCAGCAGTCTTCGGACAGGGAACACTGAAGCTTTCTTT
CASSLRTGNTEAFF
>-|once|TRBJ1-5|TRBV27
TGTGCCAGCAGTTCCACCGGGGGGGTCGGTCAGCCCCAGCATTTT
CASSSTGGVGQPQHF
>TRBD1|-|TRBJ1-2|TRBV6-6
TGTGCCAGCAGTTACTCATCGCAGGGGGCTCGGGGCTACACCTTC
CASSYSSQGARGYTF
>-|-|TRBJ1-4|TRBV7-9
TGTGCCAGCAGCCCTGGGAGTGTATCAACTAATGAAAAACTGTTTTTT
CASSPGSVSTNEKLFF
>TRBD2|-|TRBJ2-7|TRBV11-2
TGTGCCAGCAGCCGTGGTAGCGGGGGGGCATCCCTCGAGCAGTACTTC
CASSRGSGGASLEQYF
>TRBD2|once|TRBJ2-3|TRBV2
TGTGCCAGCAGTCCGGGGGGGGCGTATAGCACAGATACGCAGTATTTT
CASSPGGAYSTDTQYF
>-|-|TRBJ2-1|TRBV5-6
TGTGCCAGCAGCTTAGATAGCTCCTACAATGAGCAGTTCTTC
CASSLDSSYNEQFF
>-|-|TRBJ2-7|TRBV19
TGTGCCAGTAGTGACCGTAGGGGAAACACCTACGAGCAGTACTTC
CASSDRRGNTYEQYF
>TRBD1|once|TRBJ1-6|TRBV10-3
TGTGCCACCTCCCCGACAGGGGAAGGTGGATCACCCCTCCACTTT
CATSPTGEGGSPLHF
>-|once|TRBJ2-7|TRBV7-6
TGTGCCAGCCCTAGGTCGCGGTACGAGCAGTACTTC
CASPRSRYEQYF
>TRBD1|-|TRBJ2-2|TRBV5-1
TGCGCCAGCAGCTGGGACAGGGCGAACACCGGGGAGCTGTTTTTT
CASSWDRANTGELFF
>-|-|TRBJ2-5|TRBV24-1
TGTGCCACCAGTGATTTAGGAGGAAAAGAGACCCAGTACTTC
CATSDLGGKETQYF
>-|-|TRBJ1-2|TRBV5-1
TGCGCCAGCAAAGAGAACTATGGCTACACCTTC
CASKENYGYTF
>-|-|TRBJ1-2|TRBV14
TGTGCCAGCAGCCAGGGGCAGATCTATGGCTACACCTTC
CASSQGQIYGYTF
>-|-|TRBJ1-1|TRBV29-1
TGCAGCGTTGTAGGGGGACCCCGTTCGTCCATAGGGGCTTTCTTT
CSVVGGPRSSIGAFF
>-|-|TRBJ1-2|TRBV28
TGTGCCAGCAGCCTGGAACAGTATGGCTACACCTTC
CASSLEQYGYTF
>-|-|TRBJ2-7|TRBV7-2
TGTGCCAGCAGGGTATCCGGGGGACTCCGGGCCGAGCAGTACTTC
CASRVSGGLRAEQYF
>TRBD2|-|TRBJ2-2|TRBV6-4
TGTGCCAGCAGGGGACTAGCGGGGGGCACGAACACCGGGGAGCTGTTTTTT
CASRGLAGGTNTGELFF
>-|-|TRBJ1-1|TRBV5-4
TGTGCCAGCAGCTTGGCGGAGACCACTGAAGCTTTCTTT
CASSLAETTEAFF
>-|-|TRBJ1-5|TRBV6-5
TGTGCCAGCAGTTACCGGGTGGGCAATCAGCCCCAGCATTTT
CASSYRVGNQPQHF
>-|-|TRBJ1-5|TRBV19
TGTGCCACCACCCACAGTTTTAGCAATCAGCCCCAGCATTTT
CATTHSFSNQPQHF
>-|-|TRBJ1-3|TRBV7-7
TGTGCTAGCAGCTTGGGACTTCCCAACTCTGGAAACACCATATATTTT
CASSLGLPNSGNTIYF
>TRBD1|-|TRBJ2-5|TRBV28
TGTGCCAGCAGCCTCGACAGGGGATATCCGCGAGAGACCCAGTACTTC
CASSLDRGYPRETQYF
>-|-|TRBJ2-5|TRBV5-1
TGCGCCAGCTCAGCCGGGGAGAATCAAGAGACCCAGTACTTC
CASSAGENQETQYF
>TRBD2|once|TRBJ2-3|TRBV3-1/TRBV3-2
TGTGCCAGCAGCCAAGATAGGCTAGCGGTGAATACGCAGTATTTT
CASSQDRLAVNTQYF
>-|once|TRBJ2-7|TRBV7-2
TGTGCCAGTATGGCACAGGCTGACTTCTACGAGCAGTACTTC
CASMAQADFYEQYF